This TCR beta chain was sequenced for a study of cytomegalovirus exposure and HLA in healthy donors. Broader study findings: At a 0.05 false discovery rate, a later analysis found about 17,000 TCR beta sequences to be associated with HLA alleles. Further analysis was carried out later, and it showed several of the most significant clusters appearing linked to common viral pathogens.

PCR employed 60 Vbeta and 13 Jbeta primers. Repertoires were generated with immunoSEQ multiplex PCR, while TCRdb's copy carries only in-frame clones and drops some. The sample shows about 130,000 clones, 75% of them seen only once. This clone was recorded once. The target antigen is unknown. This TCR came from a man aged 30-40 years in good health and CMV-seronegative. The sample was PBMCs.

The CDR3 sequence is CASSLDPGLDYGYTF. The CDR3 coding sequence is TGCGCCAGCAGCTTGGATCCAGGTTTAGACTATGGCTACACCTTC. The rearrangement uses TRBV5-1 and TRBJ1-2; D gene uncertain. The CDR3 spans 15 residues. Germline assignment: CDR1 SGHRS and CDR2 YFSETQ. V dropped 0 bases and J dropped 3 bases, with 12 bases sitting between them.